The next 31 T cell receptor beta chains were all read from a single sample in a study of CXCR3-negative and CXCR3-positive naive CD8 T cells (dated by TCRdb to the late 2010s). These TCRs' antigens remain unknown. Sequencing took place on a NextSeq 550. The Human TCR Profiling Kit (MiLaboratory) was used to make UMI-labeled 5' RACE TRB cDNA libraries. Each CDR3 protein sequence appears as one entry after TCRdb reprocessed the reads, and no DNA is included. The sample table gives some 60,000 distinct CDR3 sequences. Jointly, the top ten make up less than 0.65% of the sample. The full study reports these points: Compared with CXCR3-negative naive cells, CXCR3-positive naive cells had TRB CDR3s with higher hydrophobicity (lower Kidera factor 4), lower energy, and higher strength and volume indices.

Sequencing was performed on naive CXCR3+ CD8+ T cells from blood. In the paper's terms, the cell subset or site label means: CD45RO-CCR7+CD27+CD95- naive CD8+ T cells expressing CXCR3 (TNR3+). The receptors come from a human donor in good health. Some clones in this sample may be carry-over from other donors' samples.

The chain joins TRBV25-1 to TRBJ2-7; the TCRdb D gene call, TRBD2, has no DNA to confirm it. This CDR3 contains 16 residues. Germline CDR1 MGHDK, CDR2 SYGVNS. The CDR3 loop reads CASSEFFLADSYEQYF.

The V call is TRBV12-3 or TRBV12-4, the J call TRBJ2-7; TCRdb's D call of TRBD1 is untestable without DNA. The CDR3 runs 12 residues. The CDR3 sequence: CASSLLGDEQYF.

The rearrangement links TRBV29-1 to TRBJ1-3. Germline assignment: CDR1 SQVTM and CDR2 ANQGSEA. This CDR3 is 14 amino acids long. The CDR3 sequence is CSVVTTRSGNTIYF.

J is TRBJ1-5 and V is TRBV2. This CDR3 region has 16 residues. The V gene's germline CDR1 is SNHLY and CDR2 FYNNEI. The CDR3 sequence: CASTDPDSHSNQPQHF.

V is TRBV27 and J is TRBJ2-2; TCRdb's D gene call, TRBD1, goes unchecked for lack of DNA. CDR1 is MNHEY, CDR2 SMNVEV, per germline (reference sequence). The CDR3 sequence is 14 residues long. CDR3 region: CASSLTGVTGELFF.

This rearrangement joins TRBV27 to TRBJ2-7; TCRdb picks TRBD2, but there is no DNA to check that call. There are 15 residues in the CDR3. CDR1 is MNHEY and CDR2 is SMNVEV in the germline V gene (reference sequence). The CDR3 sequence: CASSPSGGASYEQYF.

The chain combines TRBV20-1 with TRBJ2-1; TCRdb's D call of TRBD1 is untestable without DNA. Germline lookup yields CDR1 DFQATT and CDR2 SNEGSKA (reference sequence). The CDR3 is made up of 12 amino acids. The chain's CDR3 is CSARVGVAEQFF.

The V gene is TRBV28, the J gene TRBJ1-5. The length of the CDR3 is 17 residues. Germline assignment: CDR1 MDHEN and CDR2 SYDVKM. The CDR3 here is CASTSQPWGGENQPQHF.

The chain couples TRBV6-2 or TRBV6-3 to TRBJ2-3; TCRdb's D call of TRBD2 is untestable without DNA. The germline gives CDR1 MNHEY, CDR2 SVGEGT. There are 16 residues in the CDR3. This chain's CDR3 is CASSSFASGGTDTQYF.

The rearrangement uses TRBV6-6 and TRBJ1-2. The CDR3 is 12 residues long. The V gene's germline CDR1 is MNHNY and CDR2 SVGAGI (reference sequence). The CDR3 loop is CASSDVNYGYTF.

This sequence joins TRBV7-6 and TRBJ2-6; checking the TCRdb D call of TRBD1 is not possible without DNA. CDR1 and CDR2 (germline): SGHVS, FNYEAQ. The CDR3 has 16 amino acids. CDR3 protein: CASSPPWGSGANVLTF.

The rearrangement links TRBV10-3 to TRBJ2-1; as DNA is missing, the TRBD2 call by TCRdb cannot be tested. The V gene's germline CDR1 is ENHRY and CDR2 SYGVKD. The CDR3 spans 14 residues. The CDR3 protein is CTTSGTSGSDEQLF.

This chain joins TRBV29-1 and TRBJ2-1; checking the TCRdb D call of TRBD1 is not possible without DNA. Germline CDR1 reads SQVTM; CDR2 reads ANQGSEA. CDR3 length: 12 residues. The CDR3 protein is CSALIPRGEQFF.

The gene calls are TRBV7-9 and TRBJ1-1; TCRdb picks TRBD1, but there is no DNA to check that call. The length of the CDR3 is 13 residues. Germline CDR1 SEHNR, CDR2 FQNEAQ (reference sequence). The CDR3 loop reads CASSGPRTPEAFF. Complete variable domain (other parts from reference TRBV7-9 and TRBJ1-1): DTGVSQNPRHKITKRGQNVTFRCDPISEHNRLYWYRQTLGQGPEFLTYFQNEAQLEKSRLLSDRFSAERPKGSFSTLEIQRTEQGDSAMYLCASSGPRTPEAFFGQGTRLTVV.

The chain couples TRBV12-2 to TRBJ1-2; the TCRdb D gene call, TRBD1, has no DNA to confirm it. TRBV12-2 has pseudogene status. The CDR3 extends over 14 amino acids. CDR3 in amino acids: CASRSTGTRDGYTF.

The chain uses TRBV4-3 and TRBJ2-2. The CDR3 covers 15 residues. The V gene's germline CDR1 is LGHNA and CDR2 YSLEER. CDR3 loop: CASSQDRRNTGELFF.

This chain joins TRBV7-9 and TRBJ1-1; absent DNA, TCRdb's TRBD1 call cannot be checked. This CDR3 is 16 amino acids long. Germline V gives CDR1 SEHNR, CDR2 FQNEAQ (reference sequence). CDR3 residues: CASSLPFAGDHLEAFF.

The gene calls are TRBV7-2 and TRBJ2-1; TCRdb's D call of TRBD1 is untestable without DNA. Germline V gene lookup returns CDR1 SGHTA and CDR2 FQGNSA. This CDR3 is built from 15 residues. CDR3 protein: CASSGQGNPYNEQFF.

V usage is TRBV2 and J usage is TRBJ1-6. The CDR3 has 16 residues. In germline, CDR1 is SNHLY, CDR2 FYNNEI. CDR3 sequence reads: CASSEAVSYYNSPLHF.

This chain joins TRBV10-3 and TRBJ1-5; TCRdb indicates TRBD1, and absent DNA this call remains unverified. CDR3 length equals 14 residues. Looked up from germline, CDR1 is ENHRY and CDR2 is SYGVKD. CDR3 loop: CAISEGGAGQPQHF.

The rearrangement joins TRBV7-9 to TRBJ2-7; TCRdb picks TRBD1, but there is no DNA to check that call. This CDR3 contains 14 residues. The germline CDR1 and CDR2 sequences are SEHNR and FQNEAQ (reference sequence). The CDR3 is CASSLSGTAYEQYF. The full variable domain, with the rest looked up from reference TRBV7-9 and TRBJ2-7, is DTGVSQNPRHKITKRGQNVTFRCDPISEHNRLYWYRQTLGQGPEFLTYFQNEAQLEKSRLLSDRFSAERPKGSFSTLEIQRTEQGDSAMYLCASSLSGTAYEQYFGPGTRLTVT.

The rearrangement links TRBV20-1 to TRBJ2-1; TCRdb calls TRBD1, which cannot be checked without DNA. This CDR3 is 19 amino acids long. In germline, CDR1 is DFQATT, CDR2 SNEGSKA (reference sequence). CDR3 amino acids: CSAPSPLAQGLGMYNEQFF.

The chain uses TRBV9 and TRBJ2-5; absent DNA, TCRdb's TRBD1 call cannot be checked. The CDR3 contains 16 residues. Germline V gene sequence: CDR1 SGDLS, CDR2 YYNGEE. CDR3: CASSEGGGTGQETQYF.

This chain uses TRBV6-5 with TRBJ2-1; TCRdb's D call of TRBD1 is untestable without DNA. CDR1 MNHEY and CDR2 SVGAGI come from the germline V gene. The CDR3 covers 12 residues. CDR3 sequence reads: CASRQGHNEQFF.

The V call is TRBV7-7, the J call TRBJ2-1; there is no DNA to check the TCRdb D call of TRBD1. The germline V gene has CDR1 SSHAT and CDR2 FNYEAQ (reference sequence). This CDR3 has 13 residues. CDR3 sequence reads: CASSLTRDREQFF. The variable domain in full, completed from reference TRBV7-7 and TRBJ2-1, reads GAGVSQSPRYKVTKRGQDVTLRCDPISSHATLYWYQQALGQGPEFLTYFNYEAQPDKSGLPSDRFSAERPEGSISTLTIQRTEQRDSAMYRCASSLTRDREQFFGPGTRLTVL.

This rearrangement joins TRBV4-3 to TRBJ2-2; the TRBD1 assignment by TCRdb is unverifiable without DNA. The CDR3 spans 16 residues. The V gene's germline CDR1 is LGHNA and CDR2 YSLEER. CDR3 protein: CASSRNRGAGTGELFF.

This chain joins TRBV5-1 and TRBJ1-5. Per germline, CDR1 SGHRS and CDR2 YFSETQ. This CDR3 region has 14 residues. The CDR3 spells CAGGGKYSNQPQHF.

The chain carries TRBV29-1 and TRBJ1-1. This CDR3 comprises 12 residues. The germline CDR1 and CDR2 sequences are SQVTM and ANQGSEA. Here the CDR3 reads CSVESLNTEAFF.

V gene TRBV7-9 combines with J gene TRBJ1-1; TCRdb's assignment of TRBD1 cannot be checked, as there is no DNA. This CDR3 has 14 amino acids. Germline V gene data show CDR1 as SEHNR and CDR2 as FQNEAQ (reference sequence). CDR3 residues: CASSLAMGTAEAFF.

The chain joins TRBV7-8 to TRBJ1-4; TCRdb's assignment of TRBD1 cannot be checked, as there is no DNA. Germline values: CDR1 SGHVS, CDR2 FQNEAQ. The CDR3 contains 15 residues. The CDR3 loop is CASSLVLGVGEKLFF.

This chain joins TRBV11-2 and TRBJ2-1; TCRdb selects TRBD1, and the lack of DNA leaves this call unchecked. The germline gives CDR1 SGHAT, CDR2 FQNNGV. This CDR3 has 16 residues. This CDR3 is CASSRFRRQGYNEQFF.